The sequence of this TCR beta chain was determined in a study of T-cell memory formation after mild COVID-19. Looked up from germline, CDR1 is SGHTA and CDR2 is FQGNSA. Trimming took off 5 bases at V and 3 bases at J, with 13 bases between the two ends. There are 15 residues in the CDR3. As to this clonotype: Its antigen is not identified.

Study-level findings and limits: Memory cells collected pre-infection included some clones that later responded, suggesting cross-reactive memory joined.

The authors produced TCR alpha and TCR beta cDNA libraries with sample barcodes and UMIs by 5'RACE using constant-segment primers. Via MiXCR, TCRdb re-called the 5' RACE reads, giving one row per CDR3 protein. The sample records some 130,000 distinct CDR3 sequences, over 15% being singletons. The sequenced sample consisted of PBMCs or a T cell subset sorted from them (not recorded which). This receptor was taken from a man aged 18-30 years who had mild COVID-19 (a few samples of this study predate the infection). Cell type and time point are not known. The chain carries TRBV7-2 and TRBJ1-4, with TRBD1 as a possible D gene (5 bases). This CDR3 reads CASSPQRGSNEKLFF. The CDR3 DNA reads as TGTGCCAGCAGCCCCCAAAGGGGTTCTAATGAAAAACTGTTTTTT.